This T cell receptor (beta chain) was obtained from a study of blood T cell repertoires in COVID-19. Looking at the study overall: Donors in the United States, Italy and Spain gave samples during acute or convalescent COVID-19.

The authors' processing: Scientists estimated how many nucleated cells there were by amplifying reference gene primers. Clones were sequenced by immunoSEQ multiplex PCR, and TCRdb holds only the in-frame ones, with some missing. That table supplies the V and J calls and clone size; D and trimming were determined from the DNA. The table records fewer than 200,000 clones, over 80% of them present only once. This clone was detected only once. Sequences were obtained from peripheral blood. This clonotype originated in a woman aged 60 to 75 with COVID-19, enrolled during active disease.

The CDR3 nucleotides are TGTGCCACCAGCAGACCCGGGACAGGGGGAGTCATTTATGGCTACACCTTC. This codes for CATSRPGTGGVIYGYTF. The V call is TRBV15, the J call TRBJ1-2; 11 bases are a match to TRBD1. The V segment lost 2 bases and the J segment 5 bases; nucleotides outside the gene matches: 10. Germline V gene lookup returns CDR1 LNHNV and CDR2 YYDKDF (reference sequence). The CDR3 is 17 amino acids.